This section outlines one T cell receptor beta chain sequence together with its context. Some clones are missing from TCRdb's copy, which holds only in-frame ones; the method was immunoSEQ multiplex PCR. The profile shows over 85,000 clones, approximately 67% of them singletons. This specimen belongs to a study of blood T cell repertoires in COVID-19. Study context: The cDNA or gDNA used as material had been derived from T cells, B-cell-depleted T cells, or PBMCs.

The ends were cut back, 1 base at V and 1 base at J, with 4 bases in the middle. The germline gives CDR1 SGHTA, CDR2 FQGNSA. The CDR3 length is 13 residues. The sample comprised peripheral blood. The TCR originated in a woman aged 55-70 years with acute or convalescent COVID-19. J is TRBJ1-1 and V is TRBV7-2; D gene ambiguous. CDR3 in DNA: TGTGCCAGCAGCTTAGAGCCGAACACTGAAGCTTTCTTT. This gives the protein CASSLEPNTEAFF.